These 9 T cell receptor beta chains came from one sample sequenced in a study of T cell responses to AZD1222 COVID-19 vaccine. Method: immunoSEQ multiplex PCR; TCRdb's copy keeps in-frame clones and lacks some. The sample contains under 150,000 clones, roughly nine tenths of which appear only once. The input for sequencing was peripheral blood, taken 28 days after the second AZD1222 dose. These receptors all come from an adult who received the AZD1222 COVID-19 vaccine.

The chain uses TRBV4-1 and TRBJ1-6, with D unclear. This CDR3 is built from 15 residues. Germline assignment: CDR1 MGHRA and CDR2 YSYEKL. The germline V and J ends were trimmed by 1 base and 7 bases, with 11 bases remaining between them. In DNA form, the CDR3 reads TGCGCCAGCAGCCAAGGCAGGACCACAAATTCACCCCTCCACTTT. Its protein is CASSQGRTTNSPLHF.

V usage is TRBV6-5 and J usage is TRBJ2-1; D unresolved. The V gene's germline CDR1 is MNHEY and CDR2 SVGAGI. V lost 0 bases and J lost 8, with 11 bases in between. The CDR3 has 14 residues. The CDR3 nucleotides are TGTGCCAGCAGTTACTCGGTCGGTGCGGATGAGCAGTTCTTC. Translation gives CASSYSVGADEQFF.

This chain joins TRBV7-9 and TRBJ1-5; possibly TRBD1 for D (5 bases). Trimming pared 4 bases from V and 7 bases from J, leaving 8 bases between. Germline V gene lookup returns CDR1 SEHNR and CDR2 FQNEAQ (reference sequence). CDR3 size: 12 residues. Here the CDR3 reads CASSSGEQPQHF. Written as DNA, the CDR3 is TGTGCCAGCAGCTCGGGGGAACAGCCCCAGCATTTT.

CDR3 coding DNA: TGCGCCAGCAGCGCAGGACAGGGTTCCGTGGAGACCCAGTACTTC. Amino acids: CASSAGQGSVETQYF. The chain has TRBV5-1 and TRBJ2-5; 8 bases align to TRBD1. The V gene's germline CDR1 is SGHRS and CDR2 YFSETQ. Trimming removed 4 bases from V and 5 bases from J; junction bases left unmatched: 10. This CDR3 contains 15 residues.

J is TRBJ2-7 and V is TRBV3-1 (or the pseudogene TRBV3-2); maybe TRBD2 (6 bases). V lost 4 bases and J lost 6, with 19 bases in between. The length of the CDR3 is 15 residues. The germline gives CDR1 LGHDT, CDR2 YNNKEL (reference sequence). CDR3 sequence (DNA): TGTGCCAGCAGCCTTGTCCCTCGTGGAGGGAGCGAGCAGTACTTC. It translates to CASSLVPRGGSEQYF.

The chain uses TRBV7-2 and TRBJ1-1; no firm D call. Trimming pared 5 bases from V and 0 bases from J, leaving 13 bases between. Germline V lookup: CDR1 SGHTA, CDR2 FQGNSA. The length of the CDR3 is 15 residues. DNA for the CDR3: TGTGCCAGCAGCCCCCTGGGATTCTTGAACACTGAAGCTTTCTTT. Translating gives CASSPLGFLNTEAFF.

The chain is built from TRBV5-4 and TRBJ1-2; the match to TRBD1 covers 10 bases. The CDR3 extends over 15 amino acids. CDR1 and CDR2 from the germline V gene are SGHNT and YYREEE (reference sequence). The V and J ends lost 6 bases and 3 bases, in that order; junction bases with no gene match: 8. CDR3 DNA: TGTGCCAGCAAAAGACAGGGGGCTGGTGACTATGGCTACACCTTC. Its protein is CASKRQGAGDYGYTF.

J is TRBJ1-1 and V is TRBV3-1 (or the pseudogene TRBV3-2); D perhaps matches TRBD1 (5 bases). The V end lost 0 bases, the J end lost 1 base, and 9 bases lay between the germline ends. This CDR3 has 15 amino acids. Germline V gene lookup returns CDR1 LGHDT and CDR2 YNNKEL (reference sequence). The CDR3 spells CASSQEGGGNTEAFF. In nucleotides, the CDR3 is TGTGCCAGCAGCCAAGAGGGTGGGGGGAACACTGAAGCTTTCTTT.

The V gene is TRBV4-3, the J gene TRBJ2-2; 7 bases map to TRBD1. V shed 4 bases, J shed 6 bases, and the junction held 5 bases outside the gene matches. The germline V gene encodes CDR1 LGHNA and CDR2 YSLEER. This CDR3 is built from 14 residues. DNA of the CDR3: TGCGCCAGCAGCCTTGACAGGGCCCCCGGGGAGCTGTTTTTT. Translation gives CASSLDRAPGELFF.